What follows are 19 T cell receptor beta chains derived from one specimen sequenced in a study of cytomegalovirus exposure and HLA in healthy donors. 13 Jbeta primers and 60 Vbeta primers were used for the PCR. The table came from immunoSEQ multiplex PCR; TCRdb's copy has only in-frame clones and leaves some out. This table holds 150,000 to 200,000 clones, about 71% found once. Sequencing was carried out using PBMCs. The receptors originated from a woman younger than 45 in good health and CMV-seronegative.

The chain's CDR3 is CASSLYSVVDTQYF. CDR3 bases: TGTGCCAGCAGTTTATATTCGGTCGTAGATACGCAGTATTTT. The V call is TRBV27, the J call TRBJ2-3, with unresolved D. The CDR3 contains 14 residues. Trimming took off 1 base at V and 5 bases at J, with 10 bases between the two ends. Germline assignment: CDR1 MNHEY and CDR2 SMNVEV (reference sequence).

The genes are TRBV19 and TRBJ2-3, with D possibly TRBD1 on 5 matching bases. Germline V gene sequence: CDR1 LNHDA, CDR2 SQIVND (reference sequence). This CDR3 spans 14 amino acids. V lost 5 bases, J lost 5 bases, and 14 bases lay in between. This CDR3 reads CASSFRTQGDTQYF. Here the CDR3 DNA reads TGTGCCAGTAGTTTCCGGACCCAGGGAGATACGCAGTATTTT.

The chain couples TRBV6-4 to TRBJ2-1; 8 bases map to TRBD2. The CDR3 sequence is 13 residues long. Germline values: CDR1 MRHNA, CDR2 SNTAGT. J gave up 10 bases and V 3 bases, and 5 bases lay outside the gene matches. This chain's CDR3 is CASSEGTSREQFF. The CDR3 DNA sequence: TGTGCCAGCAGTGAGGGGACTAGTCGAGAGCAGTTCTTC.

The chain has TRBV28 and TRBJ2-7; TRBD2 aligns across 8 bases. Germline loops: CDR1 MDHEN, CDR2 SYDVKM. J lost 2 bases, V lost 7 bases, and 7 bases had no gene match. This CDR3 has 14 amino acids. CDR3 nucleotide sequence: TGTGCCAGCAATCCCCGGGGGGGGACCTACGAGCAGTACTTC. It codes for CASNPRGGTYEQYF.

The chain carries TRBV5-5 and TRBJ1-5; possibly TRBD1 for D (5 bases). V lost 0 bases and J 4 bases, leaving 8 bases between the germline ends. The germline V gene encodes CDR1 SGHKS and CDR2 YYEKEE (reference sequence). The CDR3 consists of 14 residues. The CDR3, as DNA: TGTGCCAGCAGCTTGGTGGGGGGTAATCAGCCCCAGCATTTT. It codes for CASSLVGGNQPQHF. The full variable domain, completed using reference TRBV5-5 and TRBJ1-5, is DAGVTQSPTHLIKTRGQQVTLRCSPISGHKSVSWYQQVLGQGPQFIFQYYEKEERGRGNFPDRFSARQFPNYSSELNVNALLLGDSALYLCASSLVGGNQPQHFGDGTRLSIL.

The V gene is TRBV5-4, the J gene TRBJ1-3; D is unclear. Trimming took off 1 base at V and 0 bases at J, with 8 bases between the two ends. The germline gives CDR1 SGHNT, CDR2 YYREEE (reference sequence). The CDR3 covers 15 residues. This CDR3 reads CASSLRLDSGNTIYF. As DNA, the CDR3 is TGTGCCAGCAGCTTGAGACTGGACTCTGGAAACACCATATATTTT.

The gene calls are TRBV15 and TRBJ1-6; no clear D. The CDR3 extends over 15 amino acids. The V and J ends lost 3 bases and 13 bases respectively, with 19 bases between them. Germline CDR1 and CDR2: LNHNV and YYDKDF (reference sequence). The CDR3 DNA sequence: TGTGCCACCAGCAGTCAGAGCGGGCGGCCAAGCCCCCTCCACTTT. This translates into CATSSQSGRPSPLHF.

CDR3 in DNA: TGTGCTAGTGTTACTAGCGGGGGTGCCTACGAGCAGTACTTC. Amino acids: CASVTSGGAYEQYF. V is TRBV12-5 and J is TRBJ2-7, with TRBD2 matching 11 bases. After removal of 7 bases from V and 2 bases from J, the junction contained 4 bases not matched to a gene. The germline gives CDR1 LGHNT, CDR2 FRNRAP. The CDR3 is 14 amino acids.

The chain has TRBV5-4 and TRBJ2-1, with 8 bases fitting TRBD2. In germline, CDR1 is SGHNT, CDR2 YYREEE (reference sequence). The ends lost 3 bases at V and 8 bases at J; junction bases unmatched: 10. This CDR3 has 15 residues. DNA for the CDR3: TGTGCCAGCAGCTCGGATAGCGGGGCTTGGGATGAGCAGTTCTTC. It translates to CASSSDSGAWDEQFF.

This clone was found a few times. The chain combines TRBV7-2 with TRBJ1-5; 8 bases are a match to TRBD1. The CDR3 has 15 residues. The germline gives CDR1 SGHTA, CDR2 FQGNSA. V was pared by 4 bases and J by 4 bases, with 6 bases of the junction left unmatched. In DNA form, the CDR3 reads TGTGCCAGCAGCTGGACAGGGAAGGAAAATCAGCCCCAGCATTTT. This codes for CASSWTGKENQPQHF.

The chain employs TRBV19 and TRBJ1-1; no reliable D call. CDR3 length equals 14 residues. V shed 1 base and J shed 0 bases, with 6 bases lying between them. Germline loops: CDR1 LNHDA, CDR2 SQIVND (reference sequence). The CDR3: CASSIGVMNTEAFF. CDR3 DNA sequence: TGTGCCAGTAGTATAGGAGTCATGAACACTGAAGCTTTCTTT.

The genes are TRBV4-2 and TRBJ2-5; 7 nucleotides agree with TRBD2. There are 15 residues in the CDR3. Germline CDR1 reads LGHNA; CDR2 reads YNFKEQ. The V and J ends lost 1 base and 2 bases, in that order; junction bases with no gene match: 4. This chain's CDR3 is CASSQAGGLQETQYF. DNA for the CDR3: TGTGCCAGCAGCCAAGCGGGAGGTCTACAAGAGACCCAGTACTTC.

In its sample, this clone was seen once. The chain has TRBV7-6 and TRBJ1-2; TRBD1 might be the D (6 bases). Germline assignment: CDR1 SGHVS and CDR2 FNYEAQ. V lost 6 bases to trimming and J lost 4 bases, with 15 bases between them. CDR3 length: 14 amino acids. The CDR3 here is CASSFPQGSYGYTF. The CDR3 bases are TGTGCCAGCAGTTTTCCCCAGGGGAGCTATGGCTACACCTTC.

The CDR3 sequence is CASSLRGGERSPLHF. The CDR3 DNA sequence: TGTGCCAGCAGTTTACGTGGTGGTGAGAGGTCACCCCTCCACTTT. V gene TRBV6-5 combines with J gene TRBJ1-6, with no clear D. V was pared by 4 bases and J by 10 bases, with 17 bases between. The CDR3 totals 15 residues. Germline V gene sequence: CDR1 MNHEY, CDR2 SVGAGI.

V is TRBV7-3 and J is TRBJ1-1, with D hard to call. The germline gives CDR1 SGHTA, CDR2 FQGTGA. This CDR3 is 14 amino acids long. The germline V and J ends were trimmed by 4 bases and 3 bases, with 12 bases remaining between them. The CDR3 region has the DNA TGTGCCAGCAGCTCCATGAGGGAAGACACTGAAGCTTTCTTT. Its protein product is CASSSMREDTEAFF.

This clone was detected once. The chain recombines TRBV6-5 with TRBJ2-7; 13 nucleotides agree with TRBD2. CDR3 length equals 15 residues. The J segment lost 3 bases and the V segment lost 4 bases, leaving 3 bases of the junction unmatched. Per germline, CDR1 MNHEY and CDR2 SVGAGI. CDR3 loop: CASSLTSGGYYEQYF. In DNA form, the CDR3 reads TGTGCCAGCAGTTTGACTAGCGGGGGGTACTACGAGCAGTACTTC.

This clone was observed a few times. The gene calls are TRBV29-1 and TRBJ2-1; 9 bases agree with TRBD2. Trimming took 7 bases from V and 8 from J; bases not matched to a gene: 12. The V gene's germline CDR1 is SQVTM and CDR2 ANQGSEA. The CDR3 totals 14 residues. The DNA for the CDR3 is TGCAGCGCTTGGGATAGCGGGAGTGAATATGAGCAGTTCTTC. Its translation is CSAWDSGSEYEQFF.

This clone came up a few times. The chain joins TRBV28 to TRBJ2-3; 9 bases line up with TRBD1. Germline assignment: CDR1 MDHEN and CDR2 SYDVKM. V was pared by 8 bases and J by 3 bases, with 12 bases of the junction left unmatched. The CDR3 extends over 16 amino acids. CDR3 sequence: CASADARGQGTDTQYF. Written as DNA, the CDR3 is TGTGCCAGCGCCGACGCGAGGGGACAGGGAACAGATACGCAGTATTTT.

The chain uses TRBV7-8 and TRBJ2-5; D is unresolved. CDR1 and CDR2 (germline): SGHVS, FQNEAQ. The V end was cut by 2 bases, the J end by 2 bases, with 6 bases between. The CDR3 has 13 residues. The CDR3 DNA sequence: TGTGCCAGCAGCTTAAACAGTCAAGAGACCCAGTACTTC. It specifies CASSLNSQETQYF.